Below, 9 T cell receptor beta chains from the same sample are listed, as sequenced in a study of T cells after yellow fever vaccination. One entry per CDR3 protein, called by TCRdb with MiXCR from the 5' RACE reads. The data contain some 300,000 distinct CDR3 sequences, around 4% of them singletons. The source material was PBMCs, sampled on the day of the yellow fever booster vaccination. The receptor source for this set is a man aged 18 to 30 who received the YFV17D yellow fever vaccine.

This clonotype has ten or more counts. The V call is TRBV5-1, the J call TRBJ1-1, with TRBD1 identical over 8 bases. Trimming cost V 4 bases and J 5 bases; bases outside gene matches: 7. The germline gives CDR1 SGHRS, CDR2 YFSETQ. The CDR3 is 14 amino acids. CDR3 sequence (DNA): TGCGCCAGCAGCAGCGGGACAGGAGAGACTGAAGCTTTCTTT. It specifies CASSSGTGETEAFF.

At least ten counts were recorded for this clonotype. The V gene is TRBV20-1, the J gene TRBJ2-7, with a tentative D call TRBD2 (6 bases). From germline, CDR1 is DFQATT and CDR2 SNEGSKA (reference sequence). The CDR3 totals 13 residues. Trimming cost V 1 base and J 7 bases, with 14 bases left between them. The CDR3 loop is CSARGQTEGEQYF. The CDR3 nucleotides read TGCAGTGCTAGAGGGCAGACGGAGGGAGAGCAGTACTTC.

The sample holds many counts of this clonotype. This chain uses TRBV12-3 or TRBV12-4 with TRBJ1-3; no reliable D call. This CDR3 spans 14 amino acids. V dropped 3 bases and J dropped 0 bases, with 6 bases sitting between them. Written as DNA, the CDR3 is TGTGCCAGCAGTTTGGCCAGCTCTGGAAACACCATATATTTT. Translation: CASSLASSGNTIYF.

The chain employs TRBV6-1 and TRBJ1-4; a possible D gene is TRBD1 (5 bases). The CDR3 has 15 residues. The germline V gene has CDR1 MNHNS and CDR2 SASEGT. V was clipped by 6 bases and J by 1 base, with 12 bases between them. The CDR3: CASRNGALTNEKLFF. The CDR3, as DNA: TGTGCCAGCAGGAATGGGGCTCTAACTAATGAAAAACTGTTTTTT.

As to this clonotype: The conserved final phenylalanine or tryptophan is absent from the CDR3, which likely points to a read error. The chain joins TRBV11-3 to TRBJ2-1; no clear D. The V end lost 1 base, the J end lost 8 bases, and 6 bases lay between the germline ends. CDR1 and CDR2 (germline): SGHNT, YENEEA. There are 12 residues in the CDR3. Here the CDR3 reads CASSLGRDEQFL. The CDR3 bases are TGTGCCAGCAGCTTAGGCCGGGATGAGCAGTTCTTG.

This clonotype was detected only a few times. The V call is TRBV20-1, the J call TRBJ1-1, with D tentatively TRBD1 (5 bases). CDR1 is DFQATT and CDR2 is SNEGSKA in the germline V gene (reference sequence). With 0 bases removed from V and 1 base from J, the gap between germline ends came to 9 bases. The CDR3 totals 14 residues. CDR3 region: CSARDLGQNTEAFF. CDR3 nucleotide sequence: TGCAGTGCTAGAGATCTCGGACAGAACACTGAAGCTTTCTTT.

This clonotype has a count of ten or more. The chain uses TRBV2 and TRBJ1-5; 8 bases match TRBD1. Germline trimming cut 3 bases from V and 5 bases from J; bases unmatched to any gene: 6. The CDR3 loop spans 15 amino acids. CDR1 SNHLY and CDR2 FYNNEI come from the germline V gene. CDR3 sequence: CASSDRTGLDQPQHF. The CDR3 bases are TGTGCCAGCAGTGACCGGACAGGGTTAGATCAGCCCCAGCATTTT.

J is TRBJ1-1 and V is TRBV12-3 or TRBV12-4; D unclear. V gave up 6 bases and J gave up 3 bases, with 14 bases separating them. CDR3 size: 14 residues. The CDR3 here is CASSILGRDTEAFF. As DNA, the CDR3 is TGTGCCAGCAGCATTCTGGGCCGGGACACTGAAGCTTTCTTT.

J is TRBJ1-3 and V is TRBV20-1; D ambiguous. Trimming took off 3 bases at V and 2 bases at J, with 8 bases between the two ends. The germline V gene encodes CDR1 DFQATT and CDR2 SNEGSKA (reference sequence). This CDR3 region has 13 residues. CDR3: CSARRVAGNTIYF. The DNA of the CDR3 is TGCAGTGCTAGGCGGGTGGCTGGAAACACCATATATTTT.